This passage covers 3 T cell receptor beta chains from one sample sequenced in a study of identical twins. TCRdb re-derived calls from the 5' RACE reads in MiXCR, one entry per CDR3 protein. The sample lists around 960,000 distinct CDR3 sequences; more than 9% were seen once. The same sample was also studied in work on yellow fever vaccine responses in identical twins.

The sequenced sample was PBMCs. The receptors shown here come from a young woman in good health.

The chain has TRBV18 and TRBJ2-1, with 12 bases identical to TRBD2. This CDR3 region has 16 residues. The trim removed 4 bases at V and 7 bases at J, leaving 8 bases unmatched. The V gene's germline CDR1 is KGHSH and CDR2 LQKENI. The CDR3 here is CASSLQGLAGQNEQFF. The DNA of the CDR3 is TGTGCCAGCTCACTGCAAGGACTAGCGGGACAAAATGAGCAGTTCTTC. The full variable domain, with the rest looked up from reference TRBV18 and TRBJ2-1, is NAGVMQNPRHLVRRRGQEARLRCSPMKGHSHVYWYRQLPEEGLKFMVYLQKENIIDESGMPKERFSAEFPKEGPSILRIQQVVRGDSAAYFCASSLQGLAGQNEQFFGPGTRLTVL.

This clonotype has ten or more counts. This chain uses TRBV12-3 or TRBV12-4 with TRBJ2-7; a weak D match, TRBD2 (5 bases). The CDR3 totals 12 residues. Written as DNA, the CDR3 is TGTGCGCGTAGCGCGTTACGGGGCGAGCAGTACGTC. Protein product: CARSALRGEQYV.

Ten or more counts support this clonotype. The chain carries TRBV20-1 and TRBJ2-5, with D unresolved. V was pared by 1 base and J by 0 bases, with 3 bases between. Germline V gene sequence: CDR1 DFQATT, CDR2 SNEGSKA (reference sequence). The CDR3 is 12 residues long. This chain's CDR3 is CSARAYQETQYF. The CDR3 DNA is TGCAGTGCTAGAGCGTACCAAGAGACCCAGTACTTC.